Below are 12 T cell receptor beta chains sequenced from a single sample in a study of shared clonotypes between healthy human individuals. Produced via immunoSEQ multiplex PCR; TCRdb's table is partial and in-frame only. The sample has about 2.3 million clones; over 85% are singletons. What was sequenced was naive CD4+ T cells from PBMCs. The subset: CD45RA+ positively selected. The receptor set was obtained from a man aged 18 to 30 in good health. Some clones in this sample may be carry-over from other donors' samples.

The chain carries TRBV6-6 and TRBJ2-1; TRBD2 matches at 7 bases. The germline V gene has CDR1 MNHNY and CDR2 SVGAGI (reference sequence). After removal of 6 bases from V and 4 bases from J, the junction contained 6 bases not matched to a gene. This CDR3 has 14 residues. DNA of the CDR3: TGTGCCAGCAGACCGAGCGGGACGTACAATGAGCAGTTCTTC. It is translated as CASRPSGTYNEQFF.

This sequence joins TRBV19 and TRBJ1-4, with 8 bases that match TRBD1. The CDR3 has 15 residues. After removal of 4 bases from V and 7 bases from J, the junction contained 8 bases not matched to a gene. Germline V gene sequence: CDR1 LNHDA, CDR2 SQIVND (reference sequence). CDR3 loop: CASSTYRDRIEKLFF. In DNA, the CDR3 is TGTGCCAGTAGTACATATCGGGACAGGATTGAAAAACTGTTTTTT.

The table lists this clone with a few counts. The chain couples TRBV4-1 to TRBJ1-1, with no clear D. Trimming left V 0 bases short and J 1 base short, with 9 bases between. Germline values: CDR1 MGHRA, CDR2 YSYEKL. The CDR3 covers 15 residues. The CDR3: CASSQETLGNTEAFF. The CDR3 DNA is TGCGCCAGCAGCCAAGAGACCCTGGGGAACACTGAAGCTTTCTTT.

The chain uses TRBV9 and TRBJ1-1; 7 bases fit TRBD1. Trimming at V came to 4 bases and at J to 3 bases, leaving 9 bases not matched to a gene. Germline V gene data show CDR1 as SGDLS and CDR2 as YYNGEE. The CDR3 is 15 amino acids. CDR3 loop: CASSPGQETYTEAFF. The DNA of the CDR3 is TGTGCCAGCAGCCCCGGACAGGAAACTTACACTGAAGCTTTCTTT.

V gene TRBV4-1 combines with J gene TRBJ2-2; D is possibly TRBD1 (6 bases). Germline CDR1 MGHRA, CDR2 YSYEKL. This CDR3 comprises 17 residues. V was pared by 0 bases and J by 0 bases, with 11 bases between. The DNA for the CDR3 is TGCGCCAGCAGCCAAGATTTGGCAGGGGCGAACACCGGGGAGCTGTTTTTT. Protein: CASSQDLAGANTGELFF.

The CDR3 protein is CASSRGDPGELFF. The CDR3 DNA is TGTGCCAGTAGCCGCGGGGACCCCGGGGAGCTGTTTTTT. The chain uses TRBV19 and TRBJ2-2; D may be TRBD2 (6 bases). Trimming stripped 6 bases from V and 6 bases from J, with 11 bases between. Germline values: CDR1 LNHDA, CDR2 SQIVND (reference sequence). The CDR3 runs 13 residues.

V usage is TRBV2 and J usage is TRBJ1-4; D is uncertain. The CDR3 is made up of 14 amino acids. The V end was cut by 3 bases, the J end by 10 bases, with 15 bases between. Germline V CDR1 and CDR2: SNHLY, FYNNEI. CDR3 in DNA: TGTGCCAGCAGTGAGAGGCGGGGAATGGGAAAACTGTTTTTT. It codes for CASSERRGMGKLFF.

V and J are TRBV19 and TRBJ2-7; D is unclear. The ends were cut back, 0 bases at V and 0 bases at J, with 6 bases in the middle. The CDR3 length is 14 residues. CDR1 is LNHDA, CDR2 SQIVND, per germline (reference sequence). The CDR3 region is CASSIDGTSYEQYF. The CDR3 DNA is TGTGCCAGTAGTATAGATGGCACCTCCTACGAGCAGTACTTC.

The chain has TRBV6-1 and TRBJ2-2, with D uncertain. Trimming removed 2 bases at V and 1 base at J, with 8 bases between. Germline V lookup: CDR1 MNHNS, CDR2 SASEGT. This CDR3 has 15 amino acids. The CDR3 spells CASSELGLNTGELFF. The CDR3 DNA follows: TGTGCCAGCAGTGAACTGGGATTGAACACCGGGGAGCTGTTTTTT.

V gene TRBV6-6 combines with J gene TRBJ2-3; no definite D call. The CDR3 is made up of 14 amino acids. V lost 4 bases to trimming and J lost 2 bases, with 10 bases between them. Per germline, CDR1 MNHNY and CDR2 SVGAGI (reference sequence). CDR3 loop: CASSSGRYTDTQYF. As DNA, the CDR3 is TGTGCCAGCAGTTCTGGGCGGTACACAGATACGCAGTATTTT.

The rearrangement joins TRBV19 to TRBJ1-1; D not certain. The CDR3 sequence is 11 residues long. Germline V lookup: CDR1 LNHDA, CDR2 SQIVND (reference sequence). V lost 4 bases and J lost 8, with 8 bases in between. The CDR3 loop is CASSRLGEAFF. In DNA form, the CDR3 reads TGTGCCAGTAGTAGGCTAGGGGAAGCTTTCTTT.

This CDR3 reads CASSRDRGKNTEAFF. The CDR3 nucleotides are TGTGCCAGCAGTAGGGACAGGGGGAAGAACACTGAAGCTTTCTTT. The chain couples TRBV27 to TRBJ1-1, with TRBD1 matching over 11 bases. The trim removed 5 bases at V and 1 base at J, leaving 3 bases unmatched. CDR3 length equals 15 residues. Germline V gives CDR1 MNHEY, CDR2 SMNVEV (reference sequence).